This T cell receptor (beta chain) was captured by sequencing in a study of CXCR3-negative and CXCR3-positive naive CD8 T cells. Findings and limits, study-wide: Naive CXCR3-positive cells had TRB CDR3s more hydrophobic than those of CXCR3-negative naive cells. Both naive subsets showed comparably high diversity, and memory CD8+ cells showed much lower diversity.

All TRB cDNA libraries came from 5' RACE performed with UMI labels. TCRdb reanalyzed the 5' RACE reads and collapses them to one entry per CDR3 protein, without DNA. In total, the table holds approximately 59,000 distinct CDR3 sequences. A remark on this clonotype: The antigen is not known.

Germline assignment: CDR1 SGHRS and CDR2 YFSETQ. The CDR3 is 13 amino acids. This TCR was sampled from a human donor in good health. Some clones in this sample may be carry-over from other donors' samples. Sequencing input: naive CXCR3+ CD8+ T cells from blood. Sample subset: CD45RO-CCR7+CD27+CD95- naive CD8+ T cells expressing CXCR3 (TNR3+). The chain is built from TRBV5-1 and TRBJ1-1; TCRdb gives TRBD1 as the D gene, but with no DNA this cannot be confirmed. The CDR3 sequence: CASSSMGGTEAFF.